Reported below is one T cell receptor beta chain. The antigen is not known. The repertoire was sequenced with immunoSEQ multiplex PCR; TCRdb's copy has only in-frame clones and lacks some. There are 55,000 to 65,000 clones in the sample; about 88% occur only once, and roughly 1.9% lies in the top ten. The record originates from a study of T cell repertoires in ileal Crohn's disease. Time point given: neoterminal ileum biopsy at postoperative endoscopy, about 6 months after surgery. The study, taken as a whole, reports: Sorted CD8 T cells held more high-frequency clones than CD4. Within the first postoperative year, endoscopy came at median roughly seven months.

V lost 5 bases to trimming and J lost 3 bases, with 25 bases between them. The germline V gene encodes CDR1 SGHVS and CDR2 FQNEAQ. This CDR3 is built from 18 residues. The receptor was derived from an adult with Crohn's disease. The gene calls are TRBV7-8 and TRBJ1-2; the D gene is possibly TRBD1 (5 bases). The sequenced sample was ileal tissue. The CDR3 DNA reads as TGTGCCAGCAGCCTAAACTTCGTACAGGCGAAACCGTACTATGGCTACACCTTC. This translates into CASSLNFVQAKPYYGYTF. Filled out from reference TRBV7-8 and TRBJ1-2, the complete variable domain reads GAGVSQSPRYKVAKRGQDVALRCDPISGHVSLFWYQQALGQGPEFLTYFQNEAQLDKSGLPSDRFFAERPEGSVSTLKIQRTQQEDSAVYLCASSLNFVQAKPYYGYTFGSGTRLTVV.